The following is a T cell receptor (beta chain) sequence with its context. Its antigen is unidentified. The entry originates in a study of cytomegalovirus exposure and HLA in healthy donors. Study in general: Clustering assigned roughly 81% of the approximately 400 genotyped donors to the Caucasian-associated ancestry cluster. General study points: Later on, an analysis tied about 17,000 TCR beta sequences to HLA alleles at 0.05 false discovery rate. Generally TCR sequences proved uncommon, though certain public TCRs appeared in numerous donors. Sequencing probably produced one cluster of sequence variants that were highly shared.

Primers included in the PCR were 60 Vbeta and 13 Jbeta primers. This table comes from immunoSEQ multiplex PCR, and its TCRdb copy is limited to in-frame clones, with some not included. This table has 150,000 to 200,000 clones, about 85% appearing once. This CDR3 region has 15 residues. Germline V gene sequence: CDR1 MRHNA, CDR2 SNTAGT. V was pared by 6 bases and J by 5 bases, with 6 bases of the junction left unmatched. This sequence joins TRBV6-4 and TRBJ2-1; 11 bases are a match to TRBD1. The clonotype comes from a young man in good health and CMV-seropositive. Material for sequencing was PBMCs. CDR3: CASSSGQGADNEQFF. As DNA, the CDR3 is TGTGCCAGCAGCTCCGGACAGGGGGCAGACAATGAGCAGTTCTTC.